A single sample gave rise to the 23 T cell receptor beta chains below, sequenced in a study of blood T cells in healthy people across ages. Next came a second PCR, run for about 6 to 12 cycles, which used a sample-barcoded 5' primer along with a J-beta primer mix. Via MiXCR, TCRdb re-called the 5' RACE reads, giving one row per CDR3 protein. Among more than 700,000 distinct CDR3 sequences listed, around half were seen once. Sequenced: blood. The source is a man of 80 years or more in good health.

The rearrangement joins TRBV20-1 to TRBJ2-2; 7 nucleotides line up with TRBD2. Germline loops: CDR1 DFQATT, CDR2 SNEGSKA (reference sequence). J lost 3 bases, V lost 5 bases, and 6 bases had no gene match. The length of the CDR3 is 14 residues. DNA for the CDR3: TGCAGTGCTGTGCGGGAGTTAGACACCGGGGAGCTGTTTTTT. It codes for CSAVRELDTGELFF.

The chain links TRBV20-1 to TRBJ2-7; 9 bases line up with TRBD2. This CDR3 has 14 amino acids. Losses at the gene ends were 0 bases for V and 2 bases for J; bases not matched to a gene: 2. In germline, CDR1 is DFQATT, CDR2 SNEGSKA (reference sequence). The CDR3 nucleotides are TGCAGTGCTAGAGAGAGCGGGAGGACCTACGAGCAGTACTTC. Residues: CSARESGRTYEQYF.

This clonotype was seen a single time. This chain's CDR3 is CASSRTGTYGGELFF. DNA of the CDR3: TGTGCCAGCAGCCGGACAGGGACGTATGGCGGGGAGCTGTTTTTT. The chain uses TRBV6-6 and TRBJ2-2, with 8 bases fitting TRBD1. Germline values: CDR1 MNHNY, CDR2 SVGAGI (reference sequence). The V and J ends lost 6 bases and 7 bases, in that order; junction bases with no gene match: 10. CDR3 length: 15 amino acids.

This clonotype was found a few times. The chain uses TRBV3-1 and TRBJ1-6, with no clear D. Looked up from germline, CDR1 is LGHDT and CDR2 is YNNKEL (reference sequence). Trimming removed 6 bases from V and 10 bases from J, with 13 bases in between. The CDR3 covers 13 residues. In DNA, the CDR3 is TGTGCCAGCAGGGAAGGGCTAGGGTCACCCCTCCACTTT. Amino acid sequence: CASREGLGSPLHF.

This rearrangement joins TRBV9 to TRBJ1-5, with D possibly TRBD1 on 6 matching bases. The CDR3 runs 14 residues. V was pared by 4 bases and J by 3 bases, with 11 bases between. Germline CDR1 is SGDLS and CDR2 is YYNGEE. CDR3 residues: CASSQGGFNQPQHF. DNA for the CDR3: TGTGCCAGCAGCCAAGGGGGGTTCAATCAGCCCCAGCATTTT.

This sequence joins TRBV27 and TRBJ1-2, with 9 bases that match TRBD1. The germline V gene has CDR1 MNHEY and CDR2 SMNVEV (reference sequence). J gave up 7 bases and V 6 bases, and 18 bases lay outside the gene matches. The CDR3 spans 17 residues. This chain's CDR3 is CASSRNVPGQGSGGYTF. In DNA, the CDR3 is TGTGCCAGCAGCCGAAACGTCCCGGGACAGGGTTCGGGTGGCTACACCTTC.

This CDR3 is CASSFSFGATNTEAFF. The CDR3 nucleotides are TGTGCCAGCAGTTTCTCCTTCGGGGCAACTAACACTGAAGCTTTCTTT. The chain links TRBV12-3 or TRBV12-4 to TRBJ1-1; tentatively, D is TRBD1 (5 bases). This CDR3 comprises 16 residues. The V gene lost 3 bases and the J gene lost 2 bases, with 16 bases spanning the gap.

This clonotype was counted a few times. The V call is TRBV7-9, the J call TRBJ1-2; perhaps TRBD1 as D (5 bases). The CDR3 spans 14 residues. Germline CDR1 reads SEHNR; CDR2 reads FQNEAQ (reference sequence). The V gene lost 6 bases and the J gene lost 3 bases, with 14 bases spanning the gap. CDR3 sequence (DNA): TGTGCCAGCAGTTTAACCAGGGCCGACTATGGCTACACCTTC. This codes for CASSLTRADYGYTF.

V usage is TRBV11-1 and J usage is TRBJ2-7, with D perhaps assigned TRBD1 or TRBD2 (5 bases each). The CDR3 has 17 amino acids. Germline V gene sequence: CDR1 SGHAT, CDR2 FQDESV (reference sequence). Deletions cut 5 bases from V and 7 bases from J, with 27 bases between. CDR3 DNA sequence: TGTGCCAGCAGCCAGCCCCGGCAGGGCGGGCAAGAAGATGAGCAGTACTTC. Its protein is CASSQPRQGGQEDEQYF. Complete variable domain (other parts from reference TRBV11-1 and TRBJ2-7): EAEVAQSPRYKITEKSQAVAFWCDPISGHATLYWYRQILGQGPELLVQFQDESVVDDSQLPKDRFSAERLKGVDSTLKIQPAELGDSAMYLCASSQPRQGGQEDEQYFGPGTRLTVT.

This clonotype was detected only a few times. The CDR3 DNA follows: TGTGCCAGCAGCCAAGGGAGGCAGGCGGGACGTAATGAGCAGTTCTTC. It yields the protein CASSQGRQAGRNEQFF. V usage is TRBV14 and J usage is TRBJ2-1; tentative D call: TRBD2 (6 bases). This CDR3 has 16 amino acids. V dropped 1 base and J dropped 7 bases, with 17 bases sitting between them. In germline, CDR1 is SGHDN, CDR2 FVKESK.

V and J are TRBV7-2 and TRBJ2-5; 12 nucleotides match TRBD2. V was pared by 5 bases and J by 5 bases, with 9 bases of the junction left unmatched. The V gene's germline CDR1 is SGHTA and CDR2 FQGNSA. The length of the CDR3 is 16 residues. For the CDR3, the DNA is TGTGCCAGCAGCCCCAGTACTAGCGGGAGGTGGGAGACCCAGTACTTC. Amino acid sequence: CASSPSTSGRWETQYF.

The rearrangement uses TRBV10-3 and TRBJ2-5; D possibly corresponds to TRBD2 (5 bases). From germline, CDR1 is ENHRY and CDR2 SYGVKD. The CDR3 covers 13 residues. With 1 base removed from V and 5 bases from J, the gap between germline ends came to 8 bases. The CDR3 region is CAISELREETQYF. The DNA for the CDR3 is TGTGCCATCAGTGAGTTGAGGGAGGAGACCCAGTACTTC.

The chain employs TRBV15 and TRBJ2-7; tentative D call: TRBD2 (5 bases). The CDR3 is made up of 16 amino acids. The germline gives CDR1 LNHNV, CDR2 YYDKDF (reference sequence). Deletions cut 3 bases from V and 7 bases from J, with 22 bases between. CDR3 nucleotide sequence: TGTGCCACCAGCAGGGCCCGGACTCGCCCCTACAATGAGCAGTACTTC. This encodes CATSRARTRPYNEQYF.

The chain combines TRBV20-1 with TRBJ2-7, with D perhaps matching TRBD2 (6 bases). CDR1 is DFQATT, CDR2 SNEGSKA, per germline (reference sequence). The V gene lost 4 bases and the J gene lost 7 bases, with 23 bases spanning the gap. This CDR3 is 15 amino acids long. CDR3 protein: CSATGLPLPYNEQYF. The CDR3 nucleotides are TGCAGTGCTACTGGACTACCGCTACCCTACAATGAGCAGTACTTC.

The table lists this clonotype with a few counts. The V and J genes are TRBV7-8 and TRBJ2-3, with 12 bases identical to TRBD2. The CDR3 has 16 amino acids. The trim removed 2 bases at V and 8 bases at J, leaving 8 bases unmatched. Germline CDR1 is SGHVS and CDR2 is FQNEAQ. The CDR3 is CASSLPSGRGGGTQYF. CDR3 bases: TGTGCCAGCAGCTTACCTAGCGGGAGGGGAGGAGGTACGCAGTATTTT.

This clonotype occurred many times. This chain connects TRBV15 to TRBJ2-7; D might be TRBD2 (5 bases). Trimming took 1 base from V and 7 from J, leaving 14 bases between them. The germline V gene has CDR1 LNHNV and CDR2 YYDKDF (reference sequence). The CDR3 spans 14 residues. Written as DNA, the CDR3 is TGTGCCACCAGCAGAGCGCGGGCGATTGGAGAGCAGTACTTC. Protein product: CATSRARAIGEQYF.

For the CDR3, the DNA is TGCGCCAGCATCCTAGCGGGAGGGCCCGGAGATACGCAGTATTTT. This gives the protein CASILAGGPGDTQYF. The chain links TRBV5-1 to TRBJ2-3, with 12 bases lining up with TRBD2. This CDR3 region has 15 residues. Germline V CDR1 and CDR2: SGHRS, YFSETQ. V shed 6 bases, J shed 5 bases, and the junction held 7 bases outside the gene matches.

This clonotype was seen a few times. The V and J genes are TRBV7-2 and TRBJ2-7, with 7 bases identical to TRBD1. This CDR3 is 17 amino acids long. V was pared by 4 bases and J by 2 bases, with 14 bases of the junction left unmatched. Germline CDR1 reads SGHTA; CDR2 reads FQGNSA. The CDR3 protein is CASSYPVADGTAYEQYF. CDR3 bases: TGTGCCAGCAGCTACCCCGTCGCAGACGGGACAGCCTACGAGCAGTACTTC.

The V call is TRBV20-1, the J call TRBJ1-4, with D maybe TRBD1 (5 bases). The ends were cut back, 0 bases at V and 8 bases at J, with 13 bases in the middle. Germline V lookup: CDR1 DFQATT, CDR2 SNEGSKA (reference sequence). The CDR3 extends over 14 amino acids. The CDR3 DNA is TGCAGTGCTAGAGACGCAGGGAGGAACGAAAAACTGTTTTTT. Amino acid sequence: CSARDAGRNEKLFF.

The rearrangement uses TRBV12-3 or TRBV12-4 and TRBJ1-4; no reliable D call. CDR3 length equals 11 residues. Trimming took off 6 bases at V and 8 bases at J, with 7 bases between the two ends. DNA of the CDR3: TGTGCCAGCAGACAGTTCGAAAAACTGTTTTTT. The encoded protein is CASRQFEKLFF.

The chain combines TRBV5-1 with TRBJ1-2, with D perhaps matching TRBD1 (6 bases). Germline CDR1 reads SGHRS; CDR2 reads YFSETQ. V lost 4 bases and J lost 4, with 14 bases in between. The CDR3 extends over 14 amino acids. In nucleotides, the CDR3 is TGCGCCAGCAGCGCCCAAGGACAGCGCTATGGCTACACCTTC. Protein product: CASSAQGQRYGYTF.

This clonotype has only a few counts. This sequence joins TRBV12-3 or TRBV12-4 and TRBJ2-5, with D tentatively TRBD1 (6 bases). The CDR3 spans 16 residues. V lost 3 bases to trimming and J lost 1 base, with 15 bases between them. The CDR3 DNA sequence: TGTGCCAGCAGTTTTAGGGGGAGCCCTCTCCAAGAGACCCAGTACTTC. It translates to CASSFRGSPLQETQYF.

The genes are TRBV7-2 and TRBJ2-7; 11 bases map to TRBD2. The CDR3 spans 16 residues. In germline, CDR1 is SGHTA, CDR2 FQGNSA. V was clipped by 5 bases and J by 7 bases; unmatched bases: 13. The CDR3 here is CASSLGTSGGRGEQYF. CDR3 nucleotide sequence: TGTGCCAGCAGCCTCGGGACTAGCGGAGGCCGTGGGGAGCAGTACTTC.